One T cell receptor (beta chain) is described in this entry. The target antigen is unknown. RNA was extracted with the RNeasy kit, and a quantity of 0.5 to 1 ug was reverse transcribed using random hexamers. TCRdb itself ran the immunoSEQ multiplex PCR reads through MiXCR, one entry per CDR3 protein. The table shows about 190,000 distinct CDR3 sequences, with approximately 95% occurring only once. These data originate in a study of CD8 T cells in Susac syndrome. The study's findings and limits: A relatively small number of individuals underwent TCR sequencing and HLA analysis. Susac-specific public clones found in total CD8+ repertoires numbered some 17, and those in CD8+ TEMRA repertoires numbered several. In Susac syndrome, CD8+ expansion was highest in TEMRA and active disease.

Sequencing was done on a sample of CD8+ T cells from PBMCs. The TCR sequence derives from a human donor with Susac syndrome.

The CDR3 DNA reads as TGCGCCAGCAGGACGGGACTAGCGGACTACGAGCAGTACTTC. Amino acids: CASRTGLADYEQYF. The rearrangement joins TRBV5-1 to TRBJ2-7; the match to TRBD2 covers 11 bases. The CDR3 length is 14 residues. The ends lost 5 bases at V and 3 bases at J; junction bases unmatched: 4. Germline V gene lookup returns CDR1 SGHRS and CDR2 YFSETQ.